Shown below are 14 T cell receptor beta chains from a single sample sequenced in a study of T-cell reconstitution after alpha-beta-depleted transplantation in children. The TCRbeta library was prepared with unique molecular identifiers. TCRdb re-analysed the PCR reads in MiXCR, keeping a single row per CDR3 protein. The sample has about 420,000 distinct CDR3 sequences, roughly 15% seen once. The sample in question was PBMCs, mostly from graft donor cells, obtained 360 days after TCRalphabeta/CD19-depleted stem cell transplant. Receptors were obtained from a boy in the first two years of life who had a stem cell transplant for Wiskott-Aldrich syndrome, so the T cells may come from the graft donor.

The J gene is TRBJ2-2, the V gene TRBV9; the D is unclear. Trimming left V 0 bases short and J 1 base short, with 13 bases between. CDR3 length: 17 amino acids. Germline CDR1 is SGDLS and CDR2 is YYNGEE. CDR3 protein: CASSVAWWQENTGELFF. The CDR3 DNA follows: TGTGCCAGCAGCGTAGCTTGGTGGCAGGAGAACACCGGGGAGCTGTTTTTT.

This chain connects TRBV2 to TRBJ2-7; 10 bases align to TRBD1. CDR1 is SNHLY, CDR2 FYNNEI, per germline. This CDR3 is 15 amino acids long. V lost 6 bases, J lost 2 bases, and 7 bases stayed unmatched. CDR3 in amino acids: CASRRDRGIAYEQYF. In DNA, the CDR3 is TGTGCCAGCAGGCGGGACAGGGGAATCGCCTACGAGCAGTACTTC.

This clonotype was seen only a few times. This sequence joins TRBV24-1 and TRBJ1-1, with D unresolved. With 6 bases removed from V and 5 bases from J, the gap between germline ends came to 12 bases. CDR3 length equals 13 residues. The germline CDR1 and CDR2 sequences are KGHDR and SFDVKD. In DNA, the CDR3 is TGTGCCACCAGTTCCTGGGGTTGGACTGAAGCTTTCTTT. Protein sequence: CATSSWGWTEAFF.

The J gene is TRBJ2-7, the V gene TRBV5-1; 8 bases agree with TRBD1. The V gene's germline CDR1 is SGHRS and CDR2 YFSETQ. This CDR3 has 17 amino acids. Trimming removed 3 bases from V and 10 bases from J; junction bases left unmatched: 21. The CDR3 protein is CASSSGRGQVLYLPQYF. The CDR3 DNA reads TGCGCCAGCAGCTCCGGTCGGGGACAGGTCCTATACCTCCCTCAGTACTTC. Based on the CDR3 plus reference TRBV5-1 and TRBJ2-7, the full variable domain is KAGVTQTPRYLIKTRGQQVTLSCSPISGHRSVSWYQQTPGQGLQFLFEYFSETQRNKGNFPGRFSGRQFSNSRSEMNVSTLELGDSALYLCASSSGRGQVLYLPQYFGPGTRLTVT.

The sample holds a few counts of this clonotype. V gene TRBV10-3 combines with J gene TRBJ2-1, with TRBD2 identical over 9 bases. Trimming at V came to 7 bases and at J to 6 bases, leaving 16 bases not matched to a gene. Germline loops: CDR1 ENHRY, CDR2 SYGVKD. This CDR3 contains 17 residues. This chain's CDR3 is CAIKSPGRGGFFNEQFF. The CDR3 DNA follows: TGTGCCATCAAATCCCCGGGGCGGGGGGGTTTCTTCAATGAGCAGTTCTTC.

This clonotype occurred a few times. V gene TRBV7-9 combines with J gene TRBJ2-3; 7 bases fit TRBD1. The J segment lost 0 bases and the V segment lost 5 bases, leaving 5 bases of the junction unmatched. Germline CDR1 reads SEHNR; CDR2 reads FQNEAQ (reference sequence). The CDR3 has 15 residues. CDR3 in DNA: TGTGCCAGCAGCACCAGACAGGGAAGCACAGATACGCAGTATTTT. This gives the protein CASSTRQGSTDTQYF.

Written as DNA, the CDR3 is TGTGCCAGCAGCTTAGATCGGCTAGCGGGGGGGAATGAGCAGTTCTTC. As protein: CASSLDRLAGGNEQFF. The V gene is TRBV7-2, the J gene TRBJ2-1; 12 nucleotides line up with TRBD2. The CDR3 covers 16 residues. The V gene's germline CDR1 is SGHTA and CDR2 FQGNSA. Trimming cost V 1 base and J 7 bases; bases outside gene matches: 5.

This clonotype was observed a few times. The genes are TRBV5-6 and TRBJ2-7; TRBD1 matches at 9 bases. CDR3 size: 15 residues. In germline, CDR1 is SGHDT, CDR2 YYEEEE. J gave up 2 bases and V 5 bases, and 8 bases lay outside the gene matches. This CDR3 reads CASRHPTGGPYEQYF. Written as DNA, the CDR3 is TGTGCCAGCAGACATCCGACAGGGGGGCCCTACGAGCAGTACTTC.

The sample holds a few counts of this clonotype. This chain joins TRBV7-9 and TRBJ2-7; perhaps TRBD1 as D (6 bases). This CDR3 is 16 amino acids long. The V end was cut by 2 bases, the J end by 4 bases, with 18 bases between. Germline V lookup: CDR1 SEHNR, CDR2 FQNEAQ (reference sequence). The CDR3 spells CASSLQMTGAPYEQYF. CDR3 DNA: TGTGCCAGCAGCTTACAGATGACAGGCGCACCTTACGAGCAGTACTTC.

This clonotype was counted a few times. This chain uses TRBV6-6 with TRBJ1-6, with 7 bases that match TRBD1. CDR1 and CDR2 from the germline V gene are MNHNY and SVGAGI (reference sequence). CDR3 length: 13 residues. V lost 6 bases, J lost 7 bases, and 3 bases stayed unmatched. DNA for the CDR3: TGTGCCAGCAGGGGCAGGGGGAATTCACCCCTCCACTTT. Its translation is CASRGRGNSPLHF.

The chain employs TRBV5-1 and TRBJ2-5; D may correspond to TRBD1 or TRBD2 (6 bases each). The CDR3 is 14 amino acids. Germline values: CDR1 SGHRS, CDR2 YFSETQ. Trimming took off 6 bases at V and 4 bases at J, with 16 bases between the two ends. The CDR3 region is CASNPSGAGETQYF. The CDR3 DNA sequence: TGCGCCAGCAACCCGTCGGGGGCCGGAGAGACCCAGTACTTC. The full variable domain, completed using reference TRBV5-1 and TRBJ2-5, is KAGVTQTPRYLIKTRGQQVTLSCSPISGHRSVSWYQQTPGQGLQFLFEYFSETQRNKGNFPGRFSGRQFSNSRSEMNVSTLELGDSALYLCASNPSGAGETQYFGPGTRLLVL.

This clonotype turned up a few times. This chain links TRBV10-3 with TRBJ2-2; TRBD2 is a possible D gene (6 bases). The V and J ends lost 7 bases and 0 bases respectively, with 12 bases between them. The CDR3 consists of 15 residues. Germline V gene sequence: CDR1 ENHRY, CDR2 SYGVKD. CDR3 in DNA: TGTGCCATCACTCGGGGGAGTCCGAACACCGGGGAGCTGTTTTTT. Protein product: CAITRGSPNTGELFF.

The V gene is TRBV20-1, the J gene TRBJ2-2; perhaps TRBD2 as D (5 bases). The CDR3 covers 16 residues. CDR1 is DFQATT, CDR2 SNEGSKA, per germline (reference sequence). Trimming took 0 bases from V and 3 from J, leaving 14 bases between them. DNA of the CDR3: TGCAGTGCTAGAGATTCAGCTAGGAGGCACACCGGGGAGCTGTTTTTT. This sequence encodes CSARDSARRHTGELFF.

The table lists this clonotype with many counts. The chain recombines TRBV5-1 with TRBJ2-7; D is unresolved. Trimming stripped 0 bases from V and 3 bases from J, with 10 bases between. Germline V lookup: CDR1 SGHRS, CDR2 YFSETQ. The CDR3 runs to 14 residues. CDR3 sequence reads: CASSLAFGSYEQYF. The CDR3 region has the DNA TGCGCCAGCAGCTTGGCCTTTGGAAGCTACGAGCAGTACTTC.